The 29 T cell receptor beta chains presented below share a single source sample, sequenced in a study of cytomegalovirus exposure and HLA in healthy donors. The PCR made use of 60 Vbeta and 13 Jbeta primers. Sequencing used immunoSEQ multiplex PCR; TCRdb keeps in-frame clones, though not all of them. This sample has roughly 150,000 clones, with 80% found just once. Specimen: PBMCs. The receptors were gathered from a male donor in good health and CMV-seronegative.

The chain links TRBV19 to TRBJ2-7; D is undetermined. The CDR3 has 12 residues. The germline V gene has CDR1 LNHDA and CDR2 SQIVND (reference sequence). Trimming removed 8 bases at V and 0 bases at J, with 8 bases between. This CDR3 is CASGPGSYEQYF. The CDR3, as DNA: TGTGCCAGTGGTCCGGGCTCCTACGAGCAGTACTTC. Variable domain in full (rest from reference TRBV19 and TRBJ2-7): DGGITQSPKYLFRKEGQNVTLSCEQNLNHDAMYWYRQDPGQGLRLIYYSQIVNDFQKGDIAEGYSVSREKKESFPLTVTSAQKNPTAFYLCASGPGSYEQYFGPGTRLTVT.

The gene calls are TRBV29-1 and TRBJ1-5; 9 bases are a match to TRBD1. CDR1 is SQVTM, CDR2 ANQGSEA, per germline. The CDR3 is made up of 13 amino acids. V shed 6 bases, J shed 0 bases, and the junction held 0 bases outside the gene matches. CDR3: CSVTGGSNQPQHF. The CDR3 DNA reads TGCAGCGTGACAGGGGGTAGCAATCAGCCCCAGCATTTT.

The J gene is TRBJ2-5, the V gene TRBV14; D possibly corresponds to TRBD1 (6 bases). Trimming removed 1 base at V and 1 base at J, with 7 bases between. Germline CDR1 SGHDN, CDR2 FVKESK. The CDR3 is 14 residues long. The CDR3 DNA reads as TGTGCCAGCAGCCAAGGAGGGGGCCAAGAGACCCAGTACTTC. Translated: CASSQGGGQETQYF.

The chain is built from TRBV7-8 and TRBJ2-3; D gene ambiguous. Deletions cut 2 bases from V and 0 bases from J, with 6 bases between. The CDR3 length is 14 residues. The V gene's germline CDR1 is SGHVS and CDR2 FQNEAQ. DNA of the CDR3: TGTGCCAGCAGCTTAATCGTCAGCACAGATACGCAGTATTTT. Its protein product is CASSLIVSTDTQYF.

The chain has TRBV5-1 and TRBJ1-6; the D gene is possibly TRBD1 (5 bases). CDR3 length equals 14 residues. Looked up from germline, CDR1 is SGHRS and CDR2 is YFSETQ. V was trimmed by 0 bases and J by 14 bases, leaving 15 bases between them. Here the CDR3 DNA reads TGCGCCAGCAGCTTGGGGACCCCAGGAGGGGCCCTCCACTTT. Its translation: CASSLGTPGGALHF.

The gene calls are TRBV27 and TRBJ1-1, with D unresolved. This CDR3 comprises 17 residues. CDR1 is MNHEY and CDR2 is SMNVEV in the germline V gene (reference sequence). With 5 bases removed from V and 1 base from J, the gap between germline ends came to 20 bases. The DNA for the CDR3 is TGTGCCAGCAGTCAACCCTCATGGGCAGGTTCGAACACTGAAGCTTTCTTT. Translation: CASSQPSWAGSNTEAFF.

This chain links TRBV29-1 with TRBJ1-3; unclear D gene. The CDR3 is 11 amino acids. Trimming left V 4 bases short and J 4 bases short, with 5 bases between. Germline V gene data show CDR1 as SQVTM and CDR2 as ANQGSEA. The CDR3 is CSVAQGNTIYF. The CDR3 nucleotides are TGCAGCGTTGCCCAAGGAAACACCATATATTTT.

The chain links TRBV6-1 to TRBJ2-3; D perhaps matches TRBD2 (7 bases). Trimming took 3 bases from V and 5 from J, leaving 15 bases between them. The CDR3 is 15 residues long. The germline gives CDR1 MNHNS, CDR2 SASEGT. The CDR3 nucleotides are TGTGCCAGCAGTGAGGGGCTAGGGGGGGGAGATACGCAGTATTTT. Residues: CASSEGLGGGDTQYF.

J is TRBJ2-5 and V is TRBV10-2, with a tentative D call TRBD1 (5 bases). V was trimmed by 7 bases and J by 7 bases, leaving 19 bases between them. The CDR3 sequence is 14 residues long. CDR1 WSHSY and CDR2 SAAADI come from the germline V gene. This CDR3 is CASTPSGRKGTQYF. As DNA, the CDR3 is TGCGCCAGCACACCTTCAGGGCGCAAGGGGACCCAGTACTTC.

The rearrangement links TRBV6-5 to TRBJ1-1; TRBD1 agrees at 9 bases. Germline V gives CDR1 MNHEY, CDR2 SVGAGI. The junction had 6 bases not matched to a gene; V was cut back by 7 bases and J by 0 bases. This CDR3 region has 15 residues. The CDR3 bases are TGTGCCAGCAAAGAGACAGGGGGAATGAACACTGAAGCTTTCTTT. Translating gives CASKETGGMNTEAFF.

V is TRBV4-3 and J is TRBJ2-6, with D tentatively TRBD2 (5 bases). Trimming took 2 bases from V and 1 from J, leaving 18 bases between them. Germline V lookup: CDR1 LGHNA, CDR2 YSLEER. The CDR3 is 19 amino acids. DNA of the CDR3: TGCGCCAGCAGCCAACGTCCCCCGGGATTAATTTCTGGGGCCAACGTCCTGACTTTC. Translating it yields CASSQRPPGLISGANVLTF.

This chain links TRBV5-1 with TRBJ2-5, with 7 bases identical to TRBD1. CDR3 length: 15 residues. Germline CDR1 is SGHRS and CDR2 is YFSETQ. V was clipped by 3 bases and J by 8 bases; unmatched bases: 13. The CDR3 DNA is TGCGCCAGCAGCTCTGGACAGGACCCGTGGGAAACCCAGTACTTC. It codes for CASSSGQDPWETQYF.

The V and J genes are TRBV5-1 and TRBJ1-1; D call uncertain. The CDR3 sequence is 13 residues long. Deletions cut 1 base from V and 7 bases from J, with 11 bases between. Germline V CDR1 and CDR2: SGHRS, YFSETQ. The CDR3 DNA reads TGCGCCAGCAGCTTGTATCTGCGGGGTGAAGCTTTCTTT. Its protein product is CASSLYLRGEAFF.

As DNA, the CDR3 is TGTGCCAGCAGTCCCTGGGACAGGCGTTGGGATGGCTACACCTTC. It codes for CASSPWDRRWDGYTF. The chain recombines TRBV27 with TRBJ1-2; 8 bases align to TRBD1. Germline trimming cut 5 bases from V and 6 bases from J; bases unmatched to any gene: 11. This CDR3 is 15 amino acids long. CDR1 is MNHEY, CDR2 SMNVEV, per germline (reference sequence).

The chain employs TRBV7-9 and TRBJ2-2, with TRBD2 as a possible D gene (6 bases). The CDR3 sequence is 16 residues long. V was shortened by 7 bases and J by 1 base, with 16 bases between the two germline ends. Germline CDR1 is SEHNR and CDR2 is FQNEAQ (reference sequence). CDR3 bases: TGTGCCAGCACCCCACGGGGGTTAATGAACACCGGGGAGCTGTTTTTT. This encodes CASTPRGLMNTGELFF.

The chain has TRBV15 and TRBJ2-3; D is undetermined. Germline values: CDR1 LNHNV, CDR2 YYDKDF (reference sequence). V was pared by 0 bases and J by 0 bases, with 7 bases between. The CDR3 sequence is 15 residues long. CDR3 residues: CATSRDNLSTDTQYF. In nucleotides, the CDR3 is TGTGCCACCAGCAGAGATAATCTGAGCACAGATACGCAGTATTTT.

The rearrangement uses TRBV27 and TRBJ1-5; the D is unclear. This CDR3 is built from 12 residues. V dropped 9 bases and J dropped 2 bases, with 8 bases sitting between them. In germline, CDR1 is MNHEY, CDR2 SMNVEV (reference sequence). The CDR3 nucleotides read TGTGCCAGTGGCCTCGGCAATCAGCCCCAGCATTTT. Protein: CASGLGNQPQHF.

J is TRBJ2-1 and V is TRBV10-1, with TRBD1 identical over 7 bases. Germline values: CDR1 WNHNN, CDR2 SYGVQD (reference sequence). The V segment lost 2 bases and the J segment 7 bases; nucleotides outside the gene matches: 8. The CDR3 is made up of 15 amino acids. In nucleotides, the CDR3 is TGCGCCAGCAGTGAGCCAGGACAGGAACCTAATGAGCAGTTCTTC. This translates into CASSEPGQEPNEQFF.

The chain recombines TRBV28 with TRBJ1-2; 10 bases are shared with TRBD1. V trimming: 4 bases; J trimming: 4 bases; junction bases outside the gene matches: 9. Germline V gene data show CDR1 as MDHEN and CDR2 as SYDVKM. The CDR3 sequence is 16 residues long. The CDR3, as DNA: TGTGCCAGCAGTTCGAACGGACAGGGGGACGGCTATGGCTACACCTTC. Protein product: CASSSNGQGDGYGYTF.

Written as DNA, the CDR3 is TGCGCCAGCAGCCAGCCAAGCGGGGGGGACTACGAGCAGTACTTC. This gives the protein CASSQPSGGDYEQYF. The chain links TRBV4-1 to TRBJ2-7; 10 positions agree with TRBD2. This CDR3 comprises 15 residues. Per the germline V gene, CDR1 is MGHRA and CDR2 is YSYEKL. Trimming took 3 bases from V and 3 from J; bases not matched to a gene: 5.

The CDR3 DNA follows: TGTGCCATCAGTGTGGGACAGGTCCCTTACGAGCAGTACTTC. This codes for CAISVGQVPYEQYF. The chain is built from TRBV10-3 and TRBJ2-7; 8 bases map to TRBD1. This CDR3 comprises 14 residues. V was pared by 4 bases and J by 4 bases, with 6 bases of the junction left unmatched. Germline lookup yields CDR1 ENHRY and CDR2 SYGVKD.

The chain has TRBV19 and TRBJ2-7; tentative D call: TRBD2 (5 bases). The germline V gene encodes CDR1 LNHDA and CDR2 SQIVND (reference sequence). Trimming pared 3 bases from V and 4 bases from J, leaving 13 bases between. The length of the CDR3 is 14 residues. Here the CDR3 reads CASSIPGEGYEQYF. Here the CDR3 DNA reads TGTGCCAGTAGTATCCCAGGAGAGGGATACGAGCAGTACTTC.

This clone was seen only a few times. This chain uses TRBV7-2 with TRBJ1-1; weak D call: TRBD1 (6 bases). CDR1 is SGHTA and CDR2 is FQGNSA in the germline V gene. Trimming cost V 4 bases and J 1 base, with 16 bases left between them. The CDR3 is 16 residues long. The CDR3 spells CASSSPPGQRNTEAFF. The CDR3 DNA reads TGTGCCAGCAGCTCACCTCCGGGACAACGGAACACTGAAGCTTTCTTT.

This clone was observed a few times. This chain connects TRBV5-1 to TRBJ2-7; 9 nucleotides match TRBD2. V shed 4 bases, J shed 0 bases, and the junction held 5 bases outside the gene matches. This CDR3 has 15 residues. Germline CDR1 is SGHRS and CDR2 is YFSETQ. CDR3 DNA: TGCGCCAGCAGCATTAGCGGGGGCACCTCCTACGAGCAGTACTTC. Amino acid sequence: CASSISGGTSYEQYF.

The V gene is TRBV11-2, the J gene TRBJ1-1, with D hard to call. The CDR3 totals 12 residues. The germline V gene has CDR1 SGHAT and CDR2 FQNNGV. V was cut by 1 base and J by 7 bases, with 7 bases left in between. CDR3 amino acids: CASSLVSHEAFF. In DNA form, the CDR3 reads TGTGCCAGCAGCTTAGTGTCACATGAAGCTTTCTTT.

This chain connects TRBV6-6 to TRBJ2-7; D gene ambiguous. Germline lookup yields CDR1 MNHNY and CDR2 SVGAGI (reference sequence). V lost 5 bases and J lost 6, with 14 bases in between. The CDR3 has 13 amino acids. The CDR3 here is CASSRQENPEQYF. The CDR3 region has the DNA TGTGCCAGCAGTAGACAAGAAAACCCCGAGCAGTACTTC.

The table lists this clone with a few counts. The chain employs TRBV10-3 and TRBJ1-1; D is ambiguous. CDR3 length: 13 amino acids. Germline CDR1 ENHRY, CDR2 SYGVKD. Trimming took 7 bases from V and 0 from J, leaving 9 bases between them. CDR3 region: CAITRALNTEAFF. The DNA for the CDR3 is TGTGCCATCACGAGGGCATTGAACACTGAAGCTTTCTTT.

The CDR3 DNA follows: TGTGCCAGCAGCGTAGATCCAGGGACCTACGAGCAGTACTTC. This gives the protein CASSVDPGTYEQYF. The chain combines TRBV9 with TRBJ2-7; D perhaps matches TRBD1 (5 bases). Germline loops: CDR1 SGDLS, CDR2 YYNGEE. This CDR3 is 14 amino acids long. V shed 0 bases and J shed 2 bases, with 9 bases lying between them.

This rearrangement joins TRBV6-5 to TRBJ2-5, with D possibly matching TRBD2 (5 bases). This CDR3 is built from 15 residues. V was shortened by 2 bases and J by 0 bases, with 10 bases between the two germline ends. Germline V gives CDR1 MNHEY, CDR2 SVGAGI. In nucleotides, the CDR3 is TGTGCCAGCAGTTACGAGGGCTTCGACCAAGAGACCCAGTACTTC. It yields the protein CASSYEGFDQETQYF.